Each of the 21 T cell receptor beta chains below was sequenced from the same sample in a study of Graves' ophthalmopathy and Graves' hyperthyroidism. From RNA, the CDR3 regions of TCR beta chains were amplified and sequenced. In the first round, RT-PCR was carried out with HTBI primers, and a multiplex PCR formed the second round. TCRdb itself ran the multiplex PCR reads through MiXCR, one entry per CDR3 protein. The table includes about 740,000 distinct CDR3 sequences, 40% detected once. The specimen sequenced was peripheral blood. Receptor source: an adult man with Graves' ophthalmopathy.

This clonotype was counted only a few times. This chain joins TRBV20-1 and TRBJ2-7, with D maybe TRBD1 (6 bases). Germline-derived CDR1 and CDR2 are DFQATT and SNEGSKA (reference sequence). This CDR3 region has 16 residues. V lost 1 base, J lost 0 bases, and 16 bases lay in between. CDR3 DNA sequence: TGCAGTGCTAGAGCCGTTGCCAGGGGTAGCTCCTACGAGCAGTACTTC. Its translation: CSARAVARGSSYEQYF.

This clonotype was seen more than once but under ten times. This sequence joins TRBV5-1 and TRBJ2-7, with D perhaps TRBD1 (6 bases). With 4 bases removed from V and 3 bases from J, the gap between germline ends came to 20 bases. The V gene's germline CDR1 is SGHRS and CDR2 YFSETQ. CDR3 length: 16 residues. The DNA for the CDR3 is TGCGCCAGCAGCCCGGAAACAGGGATTCGGATCTACGAGCAGTACTTC. It is translated as CASSPETGIRIYEQYF. Variable domain in full (rest from reference TRBV5-1 and TRBJ2-7): KAGVTQTPRYLIKTRGQQVTLSCSPISGHRSVSWYQQTPGQGLQFLFEYFSETQRNKGNFPGRFSGRQFSNSRSEMNVSTLELGDSALYLCASSPETGIRIYEQYFGPGTRLTVT.

The chain employs TRBV11-3 and TRBJ1-1; D possibly corresponds to TRBD1 (5 bases). The germline gives CDR1 SGHNT, CDR2 YENEEA. V lost 1 base to trimming and J lost 4 bases, with 10 bases between them. This CDR3 has 14 residues. The CDR3 DNA follows: TGTGCCAGCAGCTTAGGGGACTTACCCACTGAAGCTTTCTTT. Amino acids: CASSLGDLPTEAFF.

The rearrangement links TRBV12-3 or TRBV12-4 to TRBJ1-2, with D possibly TRBD1 on 5 matching bases. Trimming removed 6 bases at V and 9 bases at J, with 14 bases between. The CDR3 consists of 12 residues. CDR3 in amino acids: CASSLGGGRYTF. Here the CDR3 DNA reads TGTGCCAGCAGCCTCGGGGGGGGACGCTACACCTTC.

The chain joins TRBV20-1 to TRBJ2-5, with 7 nucleotides matching TRBD2. J was trimmed by 4 bases and V by 2 bases; bases with no gene match: 7. Germline loops: CDR1 DFQATT, CDR2 SNEGSKA (reference sequence). The CDR3 extends over 14 amino acids. The CDR3 loop is CSARPAGVSETQYF. DNA of the CDR3: TGCAGTGCTAGACCCGCGGGGGTTTCAGAGACCCAGTACTTC.

The rearrangement joins TRBV7-3 to TRBJ2-5; D gene unclear. Per germline, CDR1 SGHTA and CDR2 FQGTGA. This CDR3 has 13 amino acids. Trimming cost V 1 base and J 4 bases, with 7 bases left between them. The CDR3 DNA sequence: TGTGCCAGCAGCTTAAGCTCTTTAGAGACCCAGTACTTC. Its translation is CASSLSSLETQYF.

J is TRBJ2-7 and V is TRBV6-2 or TRBV6-3; maybe TRBD1 (5 bases). From germline, CDR1 is MNHEY and CDR2 SVGEGT. V was shortened by 10 bases and J by 4 bases, with 20 bases between the two germline ends. CDR3 length equals 14 residues. Written as DNA, the CDR3 is TGTGCCAAGACTCCGACAGCAGCGTCATACGAGCAGTACTTC. Its translation: CAKTPTAASYEQYF.

The chain links TRBV11-2 to TRBJ1-6; 8 bases are shared with TRBD1. CDR3 length: 17 residues. Trimming took 10 bases from V and 7 from J; bases not matched to a gene: 18. CDR1 SGHAT and CDR2 FQNNGV come from the germline V gene. For the CDR3, the DNA is TGTGCCACCCCCCGACCATACTTGACAGGGGCAAATTCACCCCTCCACTTT. This translates into CATPRPYLTGANSPLHF.

Comment on this clonotype: Possible read error: a much larger clone is one base away. This sequence joins TRBV2 and TRBJ1-4, with 9 bases matching TRBD1. Trimming took 7 bases from V and 10 from J; bases not matched to a gene: 13. This CDR3 has 15 amino acids. Per germline, CDR1 SNHLY and CDR2 FYNNEI. CDR3 loop: CASTEFGTGSGKLFF. The CDR3 DNA reads TGTGCCAGCACTGAGTTCGGGACAGGGTCGGGAAAACTGTTTTTT.

The rearrangement joins TRBV10-3 to TRBJ1-3, with D perhaps TRBD1 (5 bases). The germline CDR1 and CDR2 sequences are ENHRY and SYGVKD. The CDR3 consists of 15 residues. V was pared by 2 bases and J by 8 bases, with 16 bases between. DNA of the CDR3: TGTGCCATCAGTGAGGCGGGGGGACCCGGATACACCATATATTTT. It yields the protein CAISEAGGPGYTIYF.

This clonotype has only one observation. Relative to the germline gene, one junction end is altered; a read error may explain this. The chain is built from TRBV19 and TRBJ2-6, with TRBD2 matching 8 bases. CDR1 LNHDA and CDR2 SQIVND come from the germline V gene (reference sequence). CDR3 length: 13 residues. Here the CDR3 reads CASTDGGELTEAF. As DNA, the CDR3 is TGTGCCAGTACCGACGGGGGGGAGTTGACTGAAGCTTTC. Full variable domain (remainder filled in from reference TRBV19 and TRBJ2-6): DGGITQSPKYLFRKEGQNVTLSCEQNLNHDAMYWYRQDPGQGLRLIYYSQIVNDFQKGDIAEGYSVSREKKESFPLTVTSAQKNPTAFYLCASTDGGELTEAFGAGSRLTVL.

This clonotype was seen repeatedly, ten times or more. The J gene is TRBJ2-6, the V gene TRBV2, with D possibly called TRBD1 or TRBD2 (5 bases each). Germline-derived CDR1 and CDR2 are SNHLY and FYNNEI. V lost 7 bases and J lost 0, with 10 bases in between. This CDR3 is 15 amino acids long. CDR3 bases: TGTGCCAGCAAGAGGGACCCCTCTGGGGCCAACGTCCTGACTTTC. This translates into CASKRDPSGANVLTF. Together with reference TRBV2 and TRBJ2-6, the CDR3 gives the full variable domain: EPEVTQTPSHQVTQMGQEVILRCVPISNHLYFYWYRQILGQKVEFLVSFYNNEISEKSEIFDDQFSVERPDGSNFTLKIRSTKLEDSAMYFCASKRDPSGANVLTFGAGSRLTVL.

This clonotype was counted ten times or more. The genes are TRBV12-3 or TRBV12-4 and TRBJ1-2, with TRBD1 matching over 7 bases. This CDR3 region has 13 residues. The trim removed 7 bases at V and 4 bases at J, leaving 6 bases unmatched. As DNA, the CDR3 is TGTGCCAGCACCGGCGGGACAGCCTATGGCTACACCTTC. It codes for CASTGGTAYGYTF.

On this clonotype: At one end, the junction sequence differs from germline, possibly due to a read error. The chain joins TRBV29-1 to TRBJ2-7; D not resolved. The CDR3 runs 10 residues. Germline V gene data show CDR1 as SQVTM and CDR2 as ANQGSEA. The CDR3 DNA sequence: TGCAGCGTTGAAGACAGCCAGGCGTTCTTC. Translated: CSVEDSQAFF.

The chain is built from TRBV7-9 and TRBJ2-7; perhaps TRBD1 as D (6 bases). This CDR3 is 14 amino acids long. In germline, CDR1 is SEHNR, CDR2 FQNEAQ (reference sequence). The V end lost 6 bases, the J end lost 6 bases, and 18 bases lay between the germline ends. The CDR3 nucleotides are TGTGCCAGCAGTGCAGGGGATGAGCTTCGCGAGCAGTACTTC. It is translated as CASSAGDELREQYF.

The genes are TRBV9 and TRBJ1-2; D gene ambiguous. Trimming pared 3 bases from V and 3 bases from J, leaving 12 bases between. The germline gives CDR1 SGDLS, CDR2 YYNGEE. This CDR3 has 14 residues. The CDR3 protein is CASSETQSDYGYTF. For the CDR3, the DNA is TGTGCCAGCAGCGAGACCCAAAGTGACTATGGCTACACCTTC.

As regards this clonotype: The conserved phenylalanine or tryptophan normally closing the CDR3 is absent here, so this likely arose from a read error. The DNA is left out, because the CDR3 cannot be placed on it with certainty; the CDR3 is given as TCRdb lists it. The CDR3 sequence: CASSLEPFS. The chain is built from TRBV7-2 and TRBJ1-6. Germline V CDR1 and CDR2: SGHTA, FQGNSA. Counting both end residues, the CDR3 totals 9 amino acids.

The chain employs TRBV19 and TRBJ1-2, with TRBD1 as a possible D gene (5 bases). Germline values: CDR1 LNHDA, CDR2 SQIVND (reference sequence). This CDR3 comprises 16 residues. V dropped 9 bases and J dropped 5 bases, with 25 bases sitting between them. The CDR3 bases are TGTGCCAGCGCTTTTATCGGGGCCGACGGATCTTATGGCTACACCTTC. Its protein is CASAFIGADGSYGYTF.

In regard to this clonotype: This clone may be a read error of a much larger clone one base away. The gene calls are TRBV7-2 and TRBJ2-7; D remains ambiguous. With 4 bases removed from V and 1 base from J, the gap between germline ends came to 8 bases. The CDR3 has 13 amino acids. Germline CDR1 is SGHTA and CDR2 is FQGNSA. CDR3 sequence reads: CASSSVGSYEQYF. The CDR3 bases are TGTGCCAGCAGCTCCGTCGGGTCCTACGAGCAGTACTTC.

The chain combines TRBV5-6 with TRBJ2-2; 12 positions agree with TRBD2. Trimming removed 0 bases from V and 7 bases from J; junction bases left unmatched: 4. Per the germline V gene, CDR1 is SGHDT and CDR2 is YYEEEE. This CDR3 region has 16 residues. The CDR3 sequence: CASSLGLAGVIGELFF. Written as DNA, the CDR3 is TGTGCCAGCAGCTTGGGACTAGCGGGAGTGATCGGGGAGCTGTTTTTT.

The chain uses TRBV25-1 and TRBJ1-1; D may be TRBD1 (5 bases). V lost 8 bases, J lost 0 bases, and 16 bases lay in between. Germline V gene sequence: CDR1 MGHDK, CDR2 SYGVNS. This CDR3 spans 15 amino acids. The CDR3 protein is CASLRPGPMNTEAFF. CDR3 DNA sequence: TGTGCCAGCTTACGACCGGGACCGATGAACACTGAAGCTTTCTTT.